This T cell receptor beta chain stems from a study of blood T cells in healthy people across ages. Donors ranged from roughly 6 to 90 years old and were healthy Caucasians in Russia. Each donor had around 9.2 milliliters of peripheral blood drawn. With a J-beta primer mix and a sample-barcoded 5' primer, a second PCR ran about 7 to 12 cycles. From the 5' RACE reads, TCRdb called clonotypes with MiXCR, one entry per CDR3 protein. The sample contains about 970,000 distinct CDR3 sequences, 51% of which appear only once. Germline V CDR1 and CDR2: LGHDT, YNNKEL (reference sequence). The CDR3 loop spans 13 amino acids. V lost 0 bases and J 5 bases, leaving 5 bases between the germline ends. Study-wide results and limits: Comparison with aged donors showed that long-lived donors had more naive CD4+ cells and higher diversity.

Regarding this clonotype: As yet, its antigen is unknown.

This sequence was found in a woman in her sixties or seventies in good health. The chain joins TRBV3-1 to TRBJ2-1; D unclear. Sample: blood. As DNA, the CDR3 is TGTGCCAGCAGCCAAGAGCGGAACAATGAGCAGTTCTTC. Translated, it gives CASSQERNNEQFF.